Here is one T cell receptor (beta chain) with its context. This sample is drawn from a study of blood T cell repertoires in COVID-19. Study context: The origin of the acute and convalescent COVID-19 samples was the United States, Italy and Spain. T cells, B-cell-depleted T cells, or PBMCs provided the cDNA or gDNA that served as material.

The study assigned cohorts using participant-reported clinical history. Only in-frame clones appear in the TCRdb table, and some are missing; sequencing was by immunoSEQ multiplex PCR. This repertoire shows some 170,000 clones, roughly 87% found once; its top ten account for roughly 1.2%. The CDR3 extends over 15 amino acids. V was cut by 6 bases and J by 2 bases, with 16 bases left in between. Per germline, CDR1 MNHEY and CDR2 SMNVEV (reference sequence). The origin of this receptor is a human donor with acute COVID-19. The donor label of this sample is uncertain. This rearrangement joins TRBV27 to TRBJ1-1, with a weak D call TRBD1 (6 bases). The material sequenced was PBMCs or T cells enriched from blood (not recorded which). The CDR3 DNA is TGTGCCAGCAGGGCACTCGGACAGTCCAACACTGAAGCTTTCTTT. This sequence encodes CASRALGQSNTEAFF.